This T cell receptor beta chain is drawn from a study of blood T cell repertoires in COVID-19. Across the study: Whether acute or convalescent, the COVID-19 samples came from the United States, Italy and Spain. PBMCs, B-cell-depleted T cells, or T cells were the source of the cDNA or gDNA that made up the material.

This clone was seen only a few times. Methods used by the authors: Estimation of nucleated cell counts was performed using reference gene primer amplification. Sequencing was performed with immunoSEQ multiplex PCR; in TCRdb, only in-frame clones are kept and a portion is missing. The D gene and trimming were derived from the DNA, and the V and J assignments and clone size from that table. The sample includes some 100,000 clones, approximately 89% of them seen just once. The CDR3 is 13 amino acids. CDR1 is GTSNPN, CDR2 SVGIG, per germline (reference sequence). V lost 0 bases and J 5 bases, leaving 10 bases between the germline ends.

This clonotype was obtained from a man between 60 and 75 years old with acute or convalescent COVID-19. V is TRBV30 and J is TRBJ1-1; maybe TRBD1 (6 bases). Material for sequencing was peripheral blood. CDR3 DNA: TGTGCCTGGAGTGTAGACCAGGGGACTGAAGCTTTCTTT. Amino acid sequence: CAWSVDQGTEAFF.